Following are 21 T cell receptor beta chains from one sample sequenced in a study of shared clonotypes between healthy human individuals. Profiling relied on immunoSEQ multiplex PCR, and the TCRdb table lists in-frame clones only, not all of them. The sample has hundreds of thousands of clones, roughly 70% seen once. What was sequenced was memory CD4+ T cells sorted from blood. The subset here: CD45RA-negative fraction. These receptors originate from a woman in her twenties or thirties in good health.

The CDR3 sequence: CASSVGGLTKNIQYF. For the CDR3, the DNA is TGTGCCAGCAGCGTAGGGGGTTTGACCAAAAACATTCAGTACTTC. This chain links TRBV9 with TRBJ2-4, with D unclear. Germline values: CDR1 SGDLS, CDR2 YYNGEE. The CDR3 runs to 15 residues. V was trimmed by 0 bases and J by 2 bases, leaving 9 bases between them.

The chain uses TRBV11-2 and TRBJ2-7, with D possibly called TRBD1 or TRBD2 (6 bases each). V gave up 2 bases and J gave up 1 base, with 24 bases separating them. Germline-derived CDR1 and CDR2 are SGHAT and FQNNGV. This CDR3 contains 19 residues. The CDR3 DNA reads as TGTGCCAGCAGCTTATCCACAGGGTTTGTGGGAGGAAGGTCCTACGAGCAGTACTTC. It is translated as CASSLSTGFVGGRSYEQYF.

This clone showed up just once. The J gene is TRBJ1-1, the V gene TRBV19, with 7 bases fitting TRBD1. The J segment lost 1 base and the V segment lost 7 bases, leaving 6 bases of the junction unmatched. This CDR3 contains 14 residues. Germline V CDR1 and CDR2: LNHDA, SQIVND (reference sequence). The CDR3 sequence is CASITGQANTEAFF. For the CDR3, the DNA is TGTGCCAGTATCACCGGACAGGCGAACACTGAAGCTTTCTTT.

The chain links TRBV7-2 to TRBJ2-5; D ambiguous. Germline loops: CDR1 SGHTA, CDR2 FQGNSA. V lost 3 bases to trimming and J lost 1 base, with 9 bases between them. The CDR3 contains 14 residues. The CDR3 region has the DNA TGTGCCAGCAGCTTCCGGCCAGGCCAAGAGACCCAGTACTTC. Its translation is CASSFRPGQETQYF.

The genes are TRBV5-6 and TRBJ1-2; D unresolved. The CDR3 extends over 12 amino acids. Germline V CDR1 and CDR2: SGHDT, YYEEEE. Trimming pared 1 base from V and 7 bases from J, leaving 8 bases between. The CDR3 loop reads CASSLQRGGYTF. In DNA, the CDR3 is TGTGCCAGCAGCTTGCAGCGGGGTGGCTACACCTTC.

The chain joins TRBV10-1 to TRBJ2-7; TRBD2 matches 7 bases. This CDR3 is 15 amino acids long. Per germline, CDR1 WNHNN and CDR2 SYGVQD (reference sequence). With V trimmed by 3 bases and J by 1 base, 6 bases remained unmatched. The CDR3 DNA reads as TGCGCCAGCAGTGAAGGCGGGAGCTTTTCCTACGAGCAGTACTTC. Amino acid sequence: CASSEGGSFSYEQYF.

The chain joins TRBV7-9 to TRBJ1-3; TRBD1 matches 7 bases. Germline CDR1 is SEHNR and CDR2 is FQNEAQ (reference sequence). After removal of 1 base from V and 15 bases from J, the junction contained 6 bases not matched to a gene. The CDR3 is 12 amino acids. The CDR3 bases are TGTGCCAGCAGCTTAGTTCGGACAGGAACATATTTT. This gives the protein CASSLVRTGTYF.

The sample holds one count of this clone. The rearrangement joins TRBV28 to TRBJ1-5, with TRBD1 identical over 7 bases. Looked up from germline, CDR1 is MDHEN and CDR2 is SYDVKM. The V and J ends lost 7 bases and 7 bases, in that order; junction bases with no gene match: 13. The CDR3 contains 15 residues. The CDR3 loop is CASTSGGWSWQPQHF. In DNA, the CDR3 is TGTGCCAGCACCTCAGGGGGTTGGTCATGGCAGCCCCAGCATTTT. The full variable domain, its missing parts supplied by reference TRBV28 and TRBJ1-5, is DVKVTQSSRYLVKRTGEKVFLECVQDMDHENMFWYRQDPGLGLRLIYFSYDVKMKEKGDIPEGYSVSREKKERFSLILESASTNQTSMYLCASTSGGWSWQPQHFGDGTRLSIL.

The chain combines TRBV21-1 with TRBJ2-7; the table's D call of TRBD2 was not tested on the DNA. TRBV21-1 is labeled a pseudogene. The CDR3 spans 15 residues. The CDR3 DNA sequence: TGTGCCAGCAGCAAATATGTCGGGGGTAACTACGAGCAGTACTTC. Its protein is CASSKYVGGNYEQYF.

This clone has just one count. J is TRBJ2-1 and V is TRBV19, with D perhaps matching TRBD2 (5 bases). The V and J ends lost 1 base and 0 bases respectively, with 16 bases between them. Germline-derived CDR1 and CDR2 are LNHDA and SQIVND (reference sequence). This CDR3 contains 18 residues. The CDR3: CASSIVPGRERSYNEQFF. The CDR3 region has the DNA TGTGCCAGTAGTATAGTTCCCGGAAGGGAGCGCTCCTACAATGAGCAGTTCTTC. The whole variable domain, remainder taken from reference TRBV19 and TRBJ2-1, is DGGITQSPKYLFRKEGQNVTLSCEQNLNHDAMYWYRQDPGQGLRLIYYSQIVNDFQKGDIAEGYSVSREKKESFPLTVTSAQKNPTAFYLCASSIVPGRERSYNEQFFGPGTRLTVL.

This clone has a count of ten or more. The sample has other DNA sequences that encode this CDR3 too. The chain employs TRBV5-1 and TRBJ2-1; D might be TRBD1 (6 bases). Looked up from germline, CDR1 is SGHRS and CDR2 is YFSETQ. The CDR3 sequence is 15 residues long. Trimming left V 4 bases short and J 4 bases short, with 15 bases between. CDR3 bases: TGCGCCAGCAGCCCGGACAGTCTAGGGTACAATGAGCAGTTCTTC. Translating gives CASSPDSLGYNEQFF.

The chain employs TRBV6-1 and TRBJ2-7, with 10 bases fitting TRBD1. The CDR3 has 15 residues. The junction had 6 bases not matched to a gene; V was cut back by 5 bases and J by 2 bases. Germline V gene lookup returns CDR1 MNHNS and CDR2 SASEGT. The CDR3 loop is CASSSGQGSPYEQYF. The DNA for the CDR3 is TGTGCCAGCAGTTCGGGACAGGGGTCTCCCTACGAGCAGTACTTC.

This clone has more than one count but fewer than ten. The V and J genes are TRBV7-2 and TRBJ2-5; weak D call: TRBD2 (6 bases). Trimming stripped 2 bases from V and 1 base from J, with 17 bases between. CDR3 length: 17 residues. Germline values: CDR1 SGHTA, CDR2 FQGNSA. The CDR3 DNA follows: TGTGCCAGCAGCTTACATTCCGCGGGAATTACCCAAGAGACCCAGTACTTC. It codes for CASSLHSAGITQETQYF.

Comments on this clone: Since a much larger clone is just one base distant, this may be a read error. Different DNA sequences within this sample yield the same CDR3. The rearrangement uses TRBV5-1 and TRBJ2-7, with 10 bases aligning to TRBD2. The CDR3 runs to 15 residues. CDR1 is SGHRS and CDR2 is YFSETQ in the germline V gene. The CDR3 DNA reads TGCGCCAGCAGCATATCTAGCGGGAGTCGAGGCGAGCAGTACTTT. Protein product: CASSISSGSRGEQYF.

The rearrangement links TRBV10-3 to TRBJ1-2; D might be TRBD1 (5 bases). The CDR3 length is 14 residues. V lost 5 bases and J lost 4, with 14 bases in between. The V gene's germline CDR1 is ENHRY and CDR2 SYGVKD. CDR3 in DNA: TGTGCCATCAGTTTGACAGACATAATCTATGGCTACACCTTC. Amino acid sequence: CAISLTDIIYGYTF.

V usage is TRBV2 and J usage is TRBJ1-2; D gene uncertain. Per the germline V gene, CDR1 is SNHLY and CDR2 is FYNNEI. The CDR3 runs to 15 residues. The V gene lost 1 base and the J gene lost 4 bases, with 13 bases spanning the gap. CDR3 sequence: CASSEERPSSYGYTF. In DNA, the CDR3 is TGTGCCAGCAGTGAAGAGCGGCCAAGCAGCTATGGCTACACCTTC.

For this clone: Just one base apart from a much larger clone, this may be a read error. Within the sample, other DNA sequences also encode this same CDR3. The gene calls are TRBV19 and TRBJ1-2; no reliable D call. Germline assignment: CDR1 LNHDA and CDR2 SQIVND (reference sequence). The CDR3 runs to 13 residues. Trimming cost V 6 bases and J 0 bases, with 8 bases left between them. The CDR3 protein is CASRTASNYGYTF. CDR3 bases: TGTGCCAGTAGGACGGCCTCTAACTATGGCTACACCTTC.

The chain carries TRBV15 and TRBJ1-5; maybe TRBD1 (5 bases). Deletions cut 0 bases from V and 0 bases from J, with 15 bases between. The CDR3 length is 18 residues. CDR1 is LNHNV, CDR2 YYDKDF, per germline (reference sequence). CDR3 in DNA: TGTGCCACCAGCAGAGATCTCGCGGGGGATTATAGCAATCAGCCCCAGCATTTT. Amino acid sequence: CATSRDLAGDYSNQPQHF.

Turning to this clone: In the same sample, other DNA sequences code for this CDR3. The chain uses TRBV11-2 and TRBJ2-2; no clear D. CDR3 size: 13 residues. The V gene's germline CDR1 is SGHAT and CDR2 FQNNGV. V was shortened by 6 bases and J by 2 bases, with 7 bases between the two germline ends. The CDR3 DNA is TGTGCCAGCAGTCGCGACAACACCGGGGAGCTGTTTTTT. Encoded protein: CASSRDNTGELFF.

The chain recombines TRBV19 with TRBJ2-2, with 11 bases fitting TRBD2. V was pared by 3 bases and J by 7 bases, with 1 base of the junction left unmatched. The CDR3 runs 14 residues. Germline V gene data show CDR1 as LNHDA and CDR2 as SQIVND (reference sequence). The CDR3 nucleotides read TGTGCCAGTAGTATGACTAGCGGGGTCGGGGAGCTGTTTTTT. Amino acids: CASSMTSGVGELFF. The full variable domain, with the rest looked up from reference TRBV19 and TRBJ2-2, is DGGITQSPKYLFRKEGQNVTLSCEQNLNHDAMYWYRQDPGQGLRLIYYSQIVNDFQKGDIAEGYSVSREKKESFPLTVTSAQKNPTAFYLCASSMTSGVGELFFGEGSRLTVL.

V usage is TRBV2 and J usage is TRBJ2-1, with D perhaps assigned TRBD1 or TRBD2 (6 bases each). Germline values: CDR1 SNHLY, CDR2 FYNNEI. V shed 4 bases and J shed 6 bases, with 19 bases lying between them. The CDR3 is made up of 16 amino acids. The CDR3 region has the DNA TGTGCCAGCAGTGGCCCCACAGGGAAGGGGGGCAATGAGCAGTTCTTC. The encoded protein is CASSGPTGKGGNEQFF.